These 9 T cell receptor beta chains were all obtained from the same sample, sequenced in a study of Tregs in tolerant kidney transplant recipients. Profiling relied on immunoSEQ multiplex PCR, and the TCRdb table lists in-frame clones only, not all of them. This table holds 75,000 to 100,000 clones, roughly nine tenths found once. The material sequenced was CD8+ T cells from blood. The source is a human donor in good health.

This clone was seen a few times. V gene TRBV6-4 combines with J gene TRBJ2-2; 11 bases line up with TRBD2. V lost 6 bases and J lost 4; bases outside the gene matches: 7. Per the germline V gene, CDR1 is MRHNA and CDR2 is SNTAGT. The CDR3 extends over 16 amino acids. The CDR3 DNA follows: TGTGCCAGCAGCGAGGGACTAGCGGATTCCACCGGGGAGCTGTTTTTT. This translates into CASSEGLADSTGELFF.

J is TRBJ2-2 and V is TRBV6-1; the match to TRBD2 covers 10 bases. V shed 2 bases and J 8 bases; nucleotides not matched to a gene: 11. This CDR3 has 17 residues. Per the germline V gene, CDR1 is MNHNS and CDR2 is SASEGT. CDR3 amino acids: CASSESFLAGVGGELFF. The CDR3 DNA reads TGTGCCAGCAGTGAATCTTTTCTAGCGGGAGTAGGAGGGGAGCTGTTTTTT.

The chain has TRBV10-2 and TRBJ1-2; D ambiguous. The CDR3 sequence is 12 residues long. Germline CDR1 and CDR2: WSHSY and SAAADI. The germline V and J ends were trimmed by 2 bases and 6 bases, with 7 bases remaining between them. The CDR3 reads CASSETRDGYTF. CDR3 DNA: TGCGCCAGCAGTGAGACAAGGGATGGCTACACCTTC.

The chain couples TRBV6-5 to TRBJ2-7, with 7 nucleotides matching TRBD1. Germline V gene lookup returns CDR1 MNHEY and CDR2 SVGAGI. The CDR3 length is 13 residues. V lost 4 bases and J lost 0; bases outside the gene matches: 0. CDR3: CASSWDSSYEQYF. CDR3 coding DNA: TGTGCCAGCAGTTGGGACAGCTCCTACGAGCAGTACTTC.

V and J are TRBV6-5 and TRBJ2-5; maybe TRBD2 (6 bases). CDR3 size: 14 residues. V lost 4 bases to trimming and J lost 2 bases, with 11 bases between them. Looked up from germline, CDR1 is MNHEY and CDR2 is SVGAGI. This CDR3 is CASSLTSLQETQYF. The CDR3 nucleotides read TGTGCCAGCAGTTTGACTAGTCTTCAAGAGACCCAGTACTTC.

The genes are TRBV27 and TRBJ1-5; TRBD1 agrees at 9 bases. V lost 5 bases to trimming and J lost 4 bases; unmatched junction nucleotides: 6. The CDR3 is 15 amino acids. The germline V gene has CDR1 MNHEY and CDR2 SMNVEV (reference sequence). The CDR3: CASSPPGQGNQPQHF. Here the CDR3 DNA reads TGTGCCAGCAGTCCACCCGGACAGGGGAATCAGCCCCAGCATTTT.

V usage is TRBV6-5 and J usage is TRBJ2-7; D gene ambiguous. Trimming took 6 bases from V and 3 from J, leaving 9 bases between them. This CDR3 has 12 residues. The germline CDR1 and CDR2 sequences are MNHEY and SVGAGI. Here the CDR3 reads CASSPNYYEQYF. In DNA form, the CDR3 reads TGTGCCAGCAGCCCAAACTACTACGAGCAGTACTTC.

The chain uses TRBV9 and TRBJ1-2; the match to TRBD1 covers 8 bases. This CDR3 is 16 amino acids long. The germline gives CDR1 SGDLS, CDR2 YYNGEE. J gave up 4 bases and V 5 bases, and 13 bases lay outside the gene matches. The CDR3 region is CASSKSDRALSYGYTF. CDR3 nucleotide sequence: TGTGCCAGCAGTAAATCGGACAGGGCCCTCTCCTATGGCTACACCTTC.

The chain couples TRBV4-1 to TRBJ1-1; a weak D match, TRBD1 (6 bases). V lost 4 bases to trimming and J lost 3 bases, with 12 bases between them. The CDR3 is 14 amino acids. Germline CDR1 and CDR2: MGHRA and YSYEKL. The CDR3 region is CASSRQQGDTEAFF. CDR3 nucleotides: TGCGCCAGCAGCCGACAACAGGGAGACACTGAAGCTTTCTTT.